The present TCR beta chain was sequenced within a study of blood T cell repertoires in COVID-19. Study overall: From the United States, Italy and Spain came samples of acute and convalescent COVID-19. T cells, B-cell-depleted T cells, or PBMCs supplied cDNA or gDNA.

Per the study methods: Nucleated cell counts were estimated from reference gene primer amplification. The repertoire was sequenced with immunoSEQ multiplex PCR; TCRdb's copy has only in-frame clones and lacks some. The DNA was the basis for D and trimming; V, J and clone size are from that table. The sample has some 180,000 clones; 80% to 90% are singletons. Sequencing was carried out using peripheral blood. The receptor comes from a man aged 65 to 85 with active or convalescent COVID-19.

The CDR3 DNA follows: TGTGCCAGCACCTCGGACAGTGTCAATGAGCAGTTCTTC. Encoded protein: CASTSDSVNEQFF. V is TRBV5-4 and J is TRBJ2-1; D possibly corresponds to TRBD1 (6 bases). CDR3 size: 13 residues. Germline V gene sequence: CDR1 SGHNT, CDR2 YYREEE (reference sequence). The V and J ends lost 6 bases and 6 bases respectively, with 13 bases between them.